Listed below are T cell receptor beta chains from one sample, sequenced in a study of cytomegalovirus exposure and HLA in healthy donors. Measured with immunoSEQ multiplex PCR; TCRdb has only the in-frame clones, and not every one. The table has some 140,000 clones, 86% seen once; the top ten hold less than 3%. Material: PBMCs. The receptors shown here come from a man aged 18 to 30 in good health and CMV-seronegative. CDR3s include the opening cysteine and the closing phenylalanine or tryptophan. A D gene is named only where the DNA matches it firmly. Rows give clone size only sometimes, using once, few, many, or a class for an expanded clone.

clone size,D gene,V gene,J gene,CDR3 DNA,CDR3 protein
-,-,TRBV25-1,TRBJ2-7,TGTGCCAGCAGTGAATACAGGGCCGGCGAGCAGTACTTC,CASSEYRAGEQYF
few,-,TRBV7-2,TRBJ1-2,TGTGCCAGCAGCTTAAGTTCCAGGGAGGATGGCTACACCTTC,CASSLSSREDGYTF
-,-,TRBV18,TRBJ2-5,TGTGCCAGCTCACCACCCCTGGGCCAGGGGCCGAAAGAGACCCAGTACTTC,CASSPPLGQGPKETQYF
-,-,TRBV25-1,TRBJ1-1,TGTGCCAGCAGTGAAAGCGGGGAGAACACTGAAGCTTTCTTT,CASSESGENTEAFF
-,-,TRBV6-4,TRBJ1-5,TGTGCCAGCAGCCATCAGGGAGGGGATCAGCCCCAGCATTTT,CASSHQGGDQPQHF
once,TRBD1,TRBV5-1,TRBJ2-2,TGCGCCAGCAGTGTGGACAGGGTCACCGGGGAGCTGTTTTTT,CASSVDRVTGELFF
-,TRBD2,TRBV2,TRBJ2-3,TGTGCCAGCGGGACTAGCGGGAGAGGTAATACGCAGTATTTT,CASGTSGRGNTQYF
-,TRBD2,TRBV9,TRBJ2-5,TGTGCCAGCAGCGTAGGCCCACTAGCGGGAGCTGAGACCCAGTACTTC,CASSVGPLAGAETQYF
-,-,TRBV7-8,TRBJ1-4,TGTGCCAGCAGCTTCCTCGGTGAAAAACTGTTTTTT,CASSFLGEKLFF
-,-,TRBV2,TRBJ1-2,TGTGCCAGCAGTGGGCAACCGGGTTATGGCTACACCTTC,CASSGQPGYGYTF
-,TRBD1,TRBV6-5,TRBJ2-5,TGTGCCAGCAGTTACCGGGCTACAGGGGCGAGGGAGACCCAGTACTTC,CASSYRATGARETQYF
-,-,TRBV4-1,TRBJ1-1,TGCGCCAGCAGCCAAGATTCCAGGGTTTCTGAAGCTTTCTTT,CASSQDSRVSEAFF
-,-,TRBV29-1,TRBJ1-2,TGCAGCGTGGCGGGAGGGACCAACTATCAAGGCTACACCTTC,CSVAGGTNYQGYTF
-,TRBD2,TRBV10-3,TRBJ2-7,TGTGCCATCAGACCGGGACTAGCGGGAGGTACGAGCTCCTACGAGCAGTACTTC,CAIRPGLAGGTSSYEQYF
-,-,TRBV4-3,TRBJ1-1,TGCGCCAGCAGCCAAGTTAGTATCCTTCCTCACGAGACTGAAGCTTTCTTT,CASSQVSILPHETEAFF
-,-,TRBV5-8,TRBJ2-4,TGTGCCAGCGAACAACAGGCGTTTAGAAACATTCAGTACTTC,CASEQQAFRNIQYF
-,-,TRBV7-2,TRBJ1-3,TGTGCCAGCAGCCGGGACTCTAGCTCTGGAAACACCATATATTTT,CASSRDSSSGNTIYF
once,TRBD1,TRBV4-3,TRBJ1-2,TGCGCCAGCAGCCAACACAGGGGAGGCTATGGCTACACCTTC,CASSQHRGGYGYTF
-,-,TRBV7-9,TRBJ1-1,TGTGCCAGCAGCTCTCAGGGGTACACTGAAGCTTTCTTT,CASSSQGYTEAFF
-,TRBD2,TRBV20-1,TRBJ2-1,TGCAGTGCTAACATAGCGGGGGGACAGTTCTTC,CSANIAGGQFF
-,TRBD1,TRBV6-6,TRBJ1-4,TGTGCCAGCAGTTACGGTTCCGGGACAGGGAATGAAAAACTGTTTTTT,CASSYGSGTGNEKLFF
-,-,TRBV7-2,TRBJ1-1,TGTGCCAGCAGCCCGCTGACAGGTTTGGTGGAAGCTTTCTTT,CASSPLTGLVEAFF
-,-,TRBV11-2,TRBJ2-7,TGTGCCAGCATCGCAGGAGGCAGAAACTACGAGCAGTACTTC,CASIAGGRNYEQYF
-,TRBD1,TRBV6-1,TRBJ2-7,TGTGCCAGCAGTGGAATTACAGGGGGACGAATCTACGAGCAGTACTTC,CASSGITGGRIYEQYF
-,-,TRBV27,TRBJ2-2,TGTGCCACCTCGTCGTTGGGCCACACCGGGGAGCTGTTTTTT,CATSSLGHTGELFF
-,-,TRBV20-1,TRBJ1-2,TGCAGTGCAGCGGGGAGAGGGGGCTACACCTTC,CSAAGRGGYTF
-,TRBD1,TRBV10-3,TRBJ2-7,TGTGCCATCAGGGACCCCGGACAGGGGGAAACCTACGAGCAGTACTTC,CAIRDPGQGETYEQYF
-,-,TRBV15,TRBJ1-3,TGTGCCACCAGCAGAGAGGAGGGAAACACCATATATTTT,CATSREEGNTIYF
once,-,TRBV15,TRBJ2-5,TGTGCCACCAGCTGGAAGAGGGAGACCCAGTACTTC,CATSWKRETQYF
-,-,TRBV6-5,TRBJ2-3,TGTGCCAGCAGGAGTAGGACTACTCTCACAGATACGCAGTATTTT,CASRSRTTLTDTQYF